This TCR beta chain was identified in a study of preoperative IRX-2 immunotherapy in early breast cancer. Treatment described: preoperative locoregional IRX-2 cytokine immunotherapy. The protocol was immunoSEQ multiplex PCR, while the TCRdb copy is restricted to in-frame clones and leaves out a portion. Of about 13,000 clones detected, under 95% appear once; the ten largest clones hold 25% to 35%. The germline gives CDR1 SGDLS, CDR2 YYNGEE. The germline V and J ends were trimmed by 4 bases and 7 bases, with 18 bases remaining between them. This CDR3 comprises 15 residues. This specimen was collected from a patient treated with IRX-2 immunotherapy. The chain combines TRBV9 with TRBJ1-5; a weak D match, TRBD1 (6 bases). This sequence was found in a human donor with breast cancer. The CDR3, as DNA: TGTGCCAGCAGCCCCGAGGGGGGTTTATACCAGCCCCAGCATTTT. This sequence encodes CASSPEGGLYQPQHF.